This T cell receptor beta chain is drawn from a study of cytomegalovirus exposure and HLA in healthy donors. Study at large: Most donors, about 82% of 398 genotyped, fell in the Caucasian-associated ancestry cluster.

60 Vbeta and 13 Jbeta primers were used in PCR. Under the authors' procedure: About 88 million unique TCR beta chains, some 9.9 million of them shared, were counted by a later analysis. Using immunoSEQ multiplex PCR, the repertoire was profiled, and TCRdb retains in-frame clones only, with some absent. D and trimming were read from the DNA, whereas the V and J calls and clone size are those reported in that table. The sample includes about 220,000 clones, under 80% seen only once; the top ten take less than 2%. CDR1 is LGHNT and CDR2 is FRNRAP in the germline V gene. The V gene end was trimmed by 3 bases and the J gene end by 0 bases; junction bases not matched to a gene: 9. The CDR3 spans 17 residues.

The receptor's source is a woman between 25 and 40 years old in good health and CMV-seronegative. Sequences were obtained from PBMCs. The chain is built from TRBV12-5 and TRBJ2-7; 9 bases align to TRBD1. CDR3 DNA sequence: TGTGCTAGTGGTTTTTCGGTTGGGACAGGGTCCTCCTACGAGCAGTACTTC. Translating gives CASGFSVGTGSSYEQYF. Variable domain in full (rest from reference TRBV12-5 and TRBJ2-7): DARVTQTPRHKVTEMGQEVTMRCQPILGHNTVFWYRQTMMQGLELLAYFRNRAPLDDSGMPKDRFSAEMPDATLATLKIQPSEPRDSAVYFCASGFSVGTGSSYEQYFGPGTRLTVT.